These 5 T cell receptor beta chains originate from one sample sequenced in a study of T cell responses to AZD1222 COVID-19 vaccine. The assay was immunoSEQ multiplex PCR, and TCRdb's table has in-frame clones only and misses some. The sample has 90,000 to 120,000 clones; about nine tenths are singletons. The material sequenced was peripheral blood, taken on day 0 of MenACWY control vaccination. These receptors were obtained from an adult in good health.

The chain uses TRBV10-3 and TRBJ1-6, with TRBD1 as a possible D gene (5 bases). The CDR3 loop spans 13 amino acids. CDR1 and CDR2 from the germline V gene are ENHRY and SYGVKD. Trimming cost V 8 bases and J 7 bases, with 12 bases left between them. The CDR3 spells CAICQQENSPLHF. The CDR3 coding sequence is TGTGCCATCTGCCAACAGGAGAATTCACCCCTCCACTTT.

The V and J genes are TRBV29-1 and TRBJ1-2; a possible D gene is TRBD1 (5 bases). V dropped 4 bases and J dropped 5 bases, with 14 bases sitting between them. The CDR3 runs 13 residues. In germline, CDR1 is SQVTM, CDR2 ANQGSEA. The CDR3 nucleotides read TGCAGCGTTGTCAGCAGGGATTTATATGGCTACACCTTC. It codes for CSVVSRDLYGYTF.

The V gene is TRBV19, the J gene TRBJ2-5, with 12 bases matching TRBD2. This CDR3 has 17 residues. Trimming cost V 4 bases and J 4 bases; bases outside gene matches: 10. Looked up from germline, CDR1 is LNHDA and CDR2 is SQIVND (reference sequence). For the CDR3, the DNA is TGTGCCAGTAGTAGACTAGCGGGGGCCACTCGGGGAGAGACCCAGTACTTC. Translating it yields CASSRLAGATRGETQYF.

This chain uses TRBV14 with TRBJ1-6, with a weak D call TRBD1 (6 bases). The V end was cut by 3 bases, the J end by 8 bases, with 11 bases between. Germline V lookup: CDR1 SGHDN, CDR2 FVKESK. The CDR3 is 14 amino acids. The CDR3 sequence: CASSHIQGDSPLHF. The CDR3, as DNA: TGTGCCAGCAGCCACATACAGGGCGATTCACCCCTCCACTTT.

This clone was recorded only once. This sequence joins TRBV5-1 and TRBJ2-2; D may be TRBD2 (5 bases). Germline V gene lookup returns CDR1 SGHRS and CDR2 YFSETQ. CDR3 length equals 15 residues. V lost 0 bases, J lost 0 bases, and 6 bases lay in between. CDR3 loop: CASSLGRSNTGELFF. The CDR3 DNA follows: TGCGCCAGCAGCTTGGGGAGGTCGAACACCGGGGAGCTGTTTTTT. Based on the CDR3 plus reference TRBV5-1 and TRBJ2-2, the full variable domain is KAGVTQTPRYLIKTRGQQVTLSCSPISGHRSVSWYQQTPGQGLQFLFEYFSETQRNKGNFPGRFSGRQFSNSRSEMNVSTLELGDSALYLCASSLGRSNTGELFFGEGSRLTVL.